This entry describes one TCR beta chain. Trimming cost V 1 base and J 1 base, with 8 bases left between them. CDR3 length: 15 residues. Looked up from germline, CDR1 is SGHTA and CDR2 is FQGNSA. Healthy bone marrow donors made up the donor group. Nobody recorded the CMV serostatus of this donor. With 60 Vbeta and 13 Jbeta primers, the PCR was carried out. Per the original data handling: Roughly 12 million of about 80 million unique TCR beta chains were shared, per a later count. The assay was immunoSEQ multiplex PCR, and TCRdb's table has in-frame clones only and misses some. The V and J calls and the clone size are those of that table, but D and trimming were determined from the DNA. The table includes 55,000 to 65,000 clones, about 83% detected once. The sample originates from a study of cytomegalovirus exposure and HLA in healthy donors. Across the study: Within an early data release were tens of millions of unique TCRs drawn from HLA-typed donors.

The chain employs TRBV7-2 and TRBJ1-5, with D possibly matching TRBD1 (5 bases). The sample comprised PBMCs. The sequence was collected from a human donor in good health. The CDR3 DNA sequence: TGTGCCAGCAGCTTAGGTGGGGCAAGCAATCAGCCCCAGCATTTT. Translating it yields CASSLGGASNQPQHF.